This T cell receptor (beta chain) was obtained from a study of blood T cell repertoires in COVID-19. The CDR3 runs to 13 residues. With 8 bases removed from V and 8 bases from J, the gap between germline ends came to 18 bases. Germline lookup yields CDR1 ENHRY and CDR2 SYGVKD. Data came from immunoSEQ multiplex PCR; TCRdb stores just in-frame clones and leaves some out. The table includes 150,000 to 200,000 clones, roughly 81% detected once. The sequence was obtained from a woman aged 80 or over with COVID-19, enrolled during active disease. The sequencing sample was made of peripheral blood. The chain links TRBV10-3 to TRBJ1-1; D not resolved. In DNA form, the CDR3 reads TGTGCCATCGGATGGGCCATCAGCGGCGAAGCTTTCTTT. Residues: CAIGWAISGEAFF.